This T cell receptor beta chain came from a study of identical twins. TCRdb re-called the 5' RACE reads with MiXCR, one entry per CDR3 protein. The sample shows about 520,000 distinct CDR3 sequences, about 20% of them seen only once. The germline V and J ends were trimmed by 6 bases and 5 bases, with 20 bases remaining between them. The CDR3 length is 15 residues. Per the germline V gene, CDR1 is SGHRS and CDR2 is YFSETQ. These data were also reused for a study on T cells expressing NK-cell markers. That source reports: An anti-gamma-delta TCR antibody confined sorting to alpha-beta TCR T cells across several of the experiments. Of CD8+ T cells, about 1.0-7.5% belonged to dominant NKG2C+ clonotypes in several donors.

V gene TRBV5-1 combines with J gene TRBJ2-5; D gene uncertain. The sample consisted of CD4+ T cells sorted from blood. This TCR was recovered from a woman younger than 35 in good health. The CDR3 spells CASTTTSVLRETQYF. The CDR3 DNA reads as TGCGCCAGCACTACGACGTCGGTGCTGCGGGAGACCCAGTACTTC.